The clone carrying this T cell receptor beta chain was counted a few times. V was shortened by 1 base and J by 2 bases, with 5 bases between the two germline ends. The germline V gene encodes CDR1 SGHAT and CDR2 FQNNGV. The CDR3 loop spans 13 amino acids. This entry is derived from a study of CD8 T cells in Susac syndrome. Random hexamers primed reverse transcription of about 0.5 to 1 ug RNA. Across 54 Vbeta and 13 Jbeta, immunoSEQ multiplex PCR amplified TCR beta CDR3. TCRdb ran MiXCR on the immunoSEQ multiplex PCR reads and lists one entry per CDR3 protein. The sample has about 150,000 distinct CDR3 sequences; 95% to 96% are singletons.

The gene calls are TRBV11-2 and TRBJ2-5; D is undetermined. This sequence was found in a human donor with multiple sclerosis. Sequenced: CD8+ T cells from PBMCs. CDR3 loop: CASSLGLQETQYF. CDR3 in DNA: TGTGCCAGCAGCTTAGGTTTACAAGAGACCCAGTACTTC.